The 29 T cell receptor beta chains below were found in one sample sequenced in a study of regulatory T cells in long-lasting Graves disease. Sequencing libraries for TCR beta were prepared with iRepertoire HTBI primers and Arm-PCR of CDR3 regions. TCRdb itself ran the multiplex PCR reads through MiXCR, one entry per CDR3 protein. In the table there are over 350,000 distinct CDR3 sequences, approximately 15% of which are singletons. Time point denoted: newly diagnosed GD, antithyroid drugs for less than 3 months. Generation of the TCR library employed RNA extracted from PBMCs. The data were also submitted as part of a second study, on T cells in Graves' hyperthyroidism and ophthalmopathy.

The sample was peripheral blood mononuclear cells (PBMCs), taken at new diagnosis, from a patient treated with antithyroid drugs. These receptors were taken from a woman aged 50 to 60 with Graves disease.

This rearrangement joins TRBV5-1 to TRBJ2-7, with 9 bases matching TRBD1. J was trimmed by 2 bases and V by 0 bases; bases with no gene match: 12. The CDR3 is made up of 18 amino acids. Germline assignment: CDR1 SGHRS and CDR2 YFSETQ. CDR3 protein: CASSLGPGTGILTYEQYF. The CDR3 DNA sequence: TGCGCCAGCAGCTTGGGTCCCGGGACAGGGATTCTCACCTACGAGCAGTACTTC.

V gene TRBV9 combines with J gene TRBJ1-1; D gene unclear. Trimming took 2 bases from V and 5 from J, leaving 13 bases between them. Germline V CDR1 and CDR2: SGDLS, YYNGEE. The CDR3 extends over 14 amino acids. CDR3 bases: TGTGCCAGCAGCGTCCACCCCGGAGAAACTGAAGCTTTCTTT. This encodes CASSVHPGETEAFF. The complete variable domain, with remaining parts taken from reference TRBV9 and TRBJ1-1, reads DSGVTQTPKHLITATGQRVTLRCSPRSGDLSVYWYQQSLDQGLQFLIQYYNGEERAKGNILERFSAQQFPDLHSELNLSSLELGDSALYFCASSVHPGETEAFFGQGTRLTVV.

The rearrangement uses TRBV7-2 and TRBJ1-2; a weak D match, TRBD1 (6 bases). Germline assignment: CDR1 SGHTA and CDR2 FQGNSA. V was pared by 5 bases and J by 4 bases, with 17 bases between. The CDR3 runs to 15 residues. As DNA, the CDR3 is TGTGCCAGCAGCGGGCAACAGGGTTTAAGCTATGGCTACACCTTC. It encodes CASSGQQGLSYGYTF.

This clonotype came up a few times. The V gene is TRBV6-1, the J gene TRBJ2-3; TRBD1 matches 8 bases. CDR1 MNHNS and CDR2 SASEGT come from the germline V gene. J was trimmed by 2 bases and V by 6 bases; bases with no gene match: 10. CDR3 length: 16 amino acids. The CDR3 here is CASSKPGGEDTDTQYF. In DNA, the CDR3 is TGTGCCAGCAGCAAGCCAGGGGGCGAGGACACAGATACGCAGTATTTT.

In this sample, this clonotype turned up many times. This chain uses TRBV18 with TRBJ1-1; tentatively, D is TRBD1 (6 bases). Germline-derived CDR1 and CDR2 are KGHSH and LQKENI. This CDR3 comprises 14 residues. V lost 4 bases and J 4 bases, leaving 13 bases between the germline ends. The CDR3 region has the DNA TGTGCCAGCTCACGGTGGGGGCAGGGCACTGAAGCTTTCTTT. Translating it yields CASSRWGQGTEAFF.

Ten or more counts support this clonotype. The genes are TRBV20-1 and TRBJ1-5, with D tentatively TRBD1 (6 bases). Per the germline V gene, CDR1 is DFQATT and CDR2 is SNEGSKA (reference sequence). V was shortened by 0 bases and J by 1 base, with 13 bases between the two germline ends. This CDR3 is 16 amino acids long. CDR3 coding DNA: TGCAGTGCTAGAGAGCGGGGGACAATGAGCAATCAGCCCCAGCATTTT. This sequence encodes CSARERGTMSNQPQHF.

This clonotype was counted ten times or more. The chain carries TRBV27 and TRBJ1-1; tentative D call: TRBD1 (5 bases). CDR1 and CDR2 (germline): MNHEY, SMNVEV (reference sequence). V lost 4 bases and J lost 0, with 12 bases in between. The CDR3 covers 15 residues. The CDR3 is CASSSGAGVNTEAFF. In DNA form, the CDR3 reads TGTGCCAGCAGTTCTGGGGCGGGAGTGAACACTGAAGCTTTCTTT.

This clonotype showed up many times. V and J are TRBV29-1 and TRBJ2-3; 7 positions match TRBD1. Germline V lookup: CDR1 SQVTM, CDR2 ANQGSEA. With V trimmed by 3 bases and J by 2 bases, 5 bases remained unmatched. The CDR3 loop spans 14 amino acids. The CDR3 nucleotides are TGCAGCGTTGACTCCGGACAGGTCACAGATACGCAGTATTTT. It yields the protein CSVDSGQVTDTQYF.

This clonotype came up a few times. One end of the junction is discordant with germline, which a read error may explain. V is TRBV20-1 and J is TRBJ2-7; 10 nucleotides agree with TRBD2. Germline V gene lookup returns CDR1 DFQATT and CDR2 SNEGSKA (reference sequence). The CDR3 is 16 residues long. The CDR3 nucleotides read TGCAGTACTAGATCCTTAGCGGGAGGTCCCCCCTACGAGCAGTACTTC. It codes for CSTRSLAGGPPYEQYF.

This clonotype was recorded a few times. CDR3 protein: CASSSAGQGWGEQYF. DNA of the CDR3: TGTGCCAGCAGCTCCGCCGGACAGGGTTGGGGCGAGCAGTACTTC. The chain carries TRBV11-2 and TRBJ2-7; TRBD1 aligns across 8 bases. Germline V CDR1 and CDR2: SGHAT, FQNNGV. J gave up 6 bases and V 4 bases, and 11 bases lay outside the gene matches. The CDR3 runs to 15 residues.

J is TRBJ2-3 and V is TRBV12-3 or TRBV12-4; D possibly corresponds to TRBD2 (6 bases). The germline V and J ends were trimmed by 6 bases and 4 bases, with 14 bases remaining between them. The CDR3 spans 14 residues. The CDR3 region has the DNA TGTGCCAGCAGGTCGGGAGAGAGGGCAGATACGCAGTATTTT. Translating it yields CASRSGERADTQYF.

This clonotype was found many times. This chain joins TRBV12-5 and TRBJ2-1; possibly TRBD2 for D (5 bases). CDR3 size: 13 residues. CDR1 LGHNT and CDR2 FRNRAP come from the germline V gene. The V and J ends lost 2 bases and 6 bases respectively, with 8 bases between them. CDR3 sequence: CASGLTGINEQFF. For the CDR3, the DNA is TGTGCTAGTGGTTTGACGGGGATCAATGAGCAGTTCTTC.

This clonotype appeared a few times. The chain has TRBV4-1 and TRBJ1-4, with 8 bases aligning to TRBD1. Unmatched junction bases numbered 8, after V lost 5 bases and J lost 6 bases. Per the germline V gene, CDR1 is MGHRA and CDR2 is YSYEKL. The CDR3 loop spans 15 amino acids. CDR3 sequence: CASSARQGRDEKLFF. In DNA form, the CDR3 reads TGCGCCAGCAGCGCCCGACAGGGGAGGGATGAAAAACTGTTTTTT.

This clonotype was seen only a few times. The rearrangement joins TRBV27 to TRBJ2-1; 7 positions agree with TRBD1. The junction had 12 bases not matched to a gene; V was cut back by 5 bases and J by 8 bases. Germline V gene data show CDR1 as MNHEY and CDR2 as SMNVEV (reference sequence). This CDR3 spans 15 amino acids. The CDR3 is CASSPSPDRVYEQFF. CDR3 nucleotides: TGTGCCAGCAGTCCTTCCCCCGACAGGGTCTATGAGCAGTTCTTC.

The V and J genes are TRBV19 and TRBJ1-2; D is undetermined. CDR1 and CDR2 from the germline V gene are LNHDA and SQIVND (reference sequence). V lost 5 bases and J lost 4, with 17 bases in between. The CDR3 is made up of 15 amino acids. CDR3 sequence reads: CASSSGGVRIYGYTF. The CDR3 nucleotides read TGTGCCAGTAGTTCAGGCGGTGTAAGAATCTATGGCTACACCTTC.

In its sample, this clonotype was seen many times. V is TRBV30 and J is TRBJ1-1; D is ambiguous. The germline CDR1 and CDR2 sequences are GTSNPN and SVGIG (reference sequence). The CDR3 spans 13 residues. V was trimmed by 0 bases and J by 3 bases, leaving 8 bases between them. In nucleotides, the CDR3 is TGTGCCTGGAGTGTACTGGGATACACTGAAGCTTTCTTT. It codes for CAWSVLGYTEAFF.

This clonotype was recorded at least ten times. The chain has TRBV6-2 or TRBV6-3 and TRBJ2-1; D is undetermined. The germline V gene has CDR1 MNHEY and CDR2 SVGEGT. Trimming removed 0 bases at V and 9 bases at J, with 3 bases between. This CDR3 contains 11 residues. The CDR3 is CASSYSGEQFF. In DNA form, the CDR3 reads TGTGCCAGCAGTTACTCGGGTGAGCAGTTCTTC.

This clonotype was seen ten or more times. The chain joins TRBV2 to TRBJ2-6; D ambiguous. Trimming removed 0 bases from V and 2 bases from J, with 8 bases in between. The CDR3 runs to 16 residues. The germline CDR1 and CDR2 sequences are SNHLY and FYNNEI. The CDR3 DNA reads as TGTGCCAGCAGTGAAGCGGGGTTTGCTGGGGCCAACGTCCTGACTTTC. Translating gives CASSEAGFAGANVLTF.

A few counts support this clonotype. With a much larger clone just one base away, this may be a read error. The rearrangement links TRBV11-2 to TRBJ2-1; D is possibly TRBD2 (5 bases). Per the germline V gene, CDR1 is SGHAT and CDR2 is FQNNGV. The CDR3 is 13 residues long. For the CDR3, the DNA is TGTGCCAGCAGCTCGGCGGAGGTAGATGAGCAGCTCTTC. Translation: CASSSAEVDEQLF.

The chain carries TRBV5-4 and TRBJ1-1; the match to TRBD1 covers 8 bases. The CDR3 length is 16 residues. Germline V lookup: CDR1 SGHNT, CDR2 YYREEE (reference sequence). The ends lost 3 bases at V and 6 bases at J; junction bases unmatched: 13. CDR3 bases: TGTGCCAGCAGCTGGGGGGGACGGACAGGGCGGTCTGAAGCTTTCTTT. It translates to CASSWGGRTGRSEAFF.

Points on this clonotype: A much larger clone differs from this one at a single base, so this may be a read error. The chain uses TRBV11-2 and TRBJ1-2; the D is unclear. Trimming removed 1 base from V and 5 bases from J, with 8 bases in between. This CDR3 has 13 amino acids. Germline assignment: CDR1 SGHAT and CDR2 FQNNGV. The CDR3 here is CASSLGPEYGYTF. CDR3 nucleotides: TGTGCCAGCAGCTTAGGGCCAGAGTATGGCTACACCTTC.

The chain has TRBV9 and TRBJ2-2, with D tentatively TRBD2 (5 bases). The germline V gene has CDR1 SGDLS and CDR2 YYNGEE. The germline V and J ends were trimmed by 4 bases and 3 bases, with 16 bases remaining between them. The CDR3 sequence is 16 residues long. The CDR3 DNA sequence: TGTGCCAGCAGCCCAATCACGGGGTGGGACACCGGGGAGCTGTTTTTT. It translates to CASSPITGWDTGELFF.

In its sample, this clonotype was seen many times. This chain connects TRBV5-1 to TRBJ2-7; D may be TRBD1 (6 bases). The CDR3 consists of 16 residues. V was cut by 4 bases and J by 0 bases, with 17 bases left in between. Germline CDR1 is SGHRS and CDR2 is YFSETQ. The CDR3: CASSPVAGTNSYEQYF. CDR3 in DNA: TGCGCCAGCAGCCCGGTCGCCGGGACAAACTCCTACGAGCAGTACTTC.

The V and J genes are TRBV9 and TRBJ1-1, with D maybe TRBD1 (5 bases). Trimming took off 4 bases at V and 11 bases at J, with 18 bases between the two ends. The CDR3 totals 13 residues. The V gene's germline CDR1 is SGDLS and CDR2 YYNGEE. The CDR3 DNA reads TGTGCCAGCAGCCCGGGGGGAGCACCGGTTGCTTTCTTT. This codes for CASSPGGAPVAFF.

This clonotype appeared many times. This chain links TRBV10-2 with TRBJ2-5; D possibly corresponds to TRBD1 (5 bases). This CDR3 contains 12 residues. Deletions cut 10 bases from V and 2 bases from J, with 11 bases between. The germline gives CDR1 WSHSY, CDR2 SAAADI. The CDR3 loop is CATNDRQETQYF. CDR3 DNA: TGCGCCACCAACGACAGACAAGAGACCCAGTACTTC.

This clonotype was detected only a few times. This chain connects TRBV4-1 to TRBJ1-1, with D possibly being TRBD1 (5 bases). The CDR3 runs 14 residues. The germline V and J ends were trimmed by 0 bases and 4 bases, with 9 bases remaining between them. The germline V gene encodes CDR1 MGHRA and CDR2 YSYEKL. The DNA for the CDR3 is TGCGCCAGCAGCCAAGATTCGGGGGGCACTGAAGCTTTCTTT. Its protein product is CASSQDSGGTEAFF.

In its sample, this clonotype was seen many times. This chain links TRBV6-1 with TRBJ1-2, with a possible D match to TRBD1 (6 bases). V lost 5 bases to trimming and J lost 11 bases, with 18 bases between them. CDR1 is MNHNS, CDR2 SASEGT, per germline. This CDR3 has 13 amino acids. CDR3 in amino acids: CASSQIERGGYTF. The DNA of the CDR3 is TGTGCCAGCAGTCAAATCGAGAGGGGGGGTTACACCTTC.

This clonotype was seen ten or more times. The CDR3 nucleotides are TGTGCCAGCAGCCGCGGGACTAGCGGGGGGGGGCAGTTCTTC. Translating gives CASSRGTSGGGQFF. The chain couples TRBV3-1 to TRBJ2-1; 16 nucleotides match TRBD2. V was clipped by 4 bases and J by 12 bases; unmatched bases: 3. CDR1 is LGHDT and CDR2 is YNNKEL in the germline V gene (reference sequence). CDR3 length equals 14 residues.

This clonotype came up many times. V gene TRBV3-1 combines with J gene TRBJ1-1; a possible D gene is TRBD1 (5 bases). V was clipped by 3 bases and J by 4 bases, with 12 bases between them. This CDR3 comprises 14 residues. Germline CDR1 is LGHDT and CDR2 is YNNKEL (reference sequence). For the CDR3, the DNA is TGTGCCAGCAGCCATCAGGGCGGTCGCACTGAAGCTTTCTTT. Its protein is CASSHQGGRTEAFF. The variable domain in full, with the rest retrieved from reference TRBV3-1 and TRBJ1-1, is DTAVSQTPKYLVTQMGNDKSIKCEQNLGHDTMYWYKQDSKKFLKIMFSYNNKELIINETVPNRFSPKSPDKAHLNLHINSLELGDSAVYFCASSHQGGRTEAFFGQGTRLTVV.